This TCR beta chain was profiled in a study of identical twins. Study results and limitations: Part of the zero-insertion signal could reflect confounding by invariant MAIT and iNKT cells. For monozygotic twins, models underestimated out-of-frame TCR alpha sharing. The conclusions drew on cross-sectional statistical analysis instead of tracking the same donors.

The CDR3 length is 14 residues. Germline V CDR1 and CDR2: LGHNA, YNFKEQ. V lost 4 bases, J lost 0 bases, and 9 bases lay in between. The authors used template switching to add a universal primer site and gave cDNA unique molecular identifiers. TCRdb called the 5' RACE reads again in MiXCR, with one record for every CDR3 protein. The table shows a few hundred thousand distinct CDR3 sequences, with around a tenth occurring only once. This clonotype was seen a handful of times. Its antigen is undetermined. These same data were also listed under a study on yellow fever vaccine responses in identical twins.

The sequenced sample consisted of PBMCs. The sequence was obtained from a woman in her late teens or twenties in good health. The V call is TRBV4-2, the J call TRBJ2-5; D is undetermined. As DNA, the CDR3 is TGTGCCAGCAGCCGTCAGCTTTACCAAGAGACCCAGTACTTC. This gives the protein CASSRQLYQETQYF.